This T cell receptor beta chain was retrieved from a study of T cells in Graves' hyperthyroidism and ophthalmopathy. General study points: Within blood appeared most thyroid clonotypes that had expanded above 0.001.

CDR3 length: 13 residues. In germline, CDR1 is LNHNV, CDR2 YYDKDF (reference sequence). The germline V and J ends were trimmed by 1 base and 3 bases, with 6 bases remaining between them. Amplification targeted TCR beta CDR3 regions from RNA transcripts. The HTBI primer set served for first-round RT-PCR of the TCR CDR3. TCRdb processed the multiplex PCR reads anew with MiXCR; each CDR3 protein has one entry. Of about 610,000 distinct CDR3 sequences listed, roughly 50% are singletons. This clonotype was counted ten times or more. Its antigen is as yet unknown. This chain joins TRBV15 and TRBJ2-5; D not certain. The receptor comes from a woman between 18 and 29 years old with Graves' hyperthyroidism. Sequenced sample: peripheral blood or thyroid tissue (not recorded which). CDR3 region: CATSRGGEETQYF. For the CDR3, the DNA is TGTGCCACCAGCAGAGGCGGAGAAGAGACCCAGTACTTC.